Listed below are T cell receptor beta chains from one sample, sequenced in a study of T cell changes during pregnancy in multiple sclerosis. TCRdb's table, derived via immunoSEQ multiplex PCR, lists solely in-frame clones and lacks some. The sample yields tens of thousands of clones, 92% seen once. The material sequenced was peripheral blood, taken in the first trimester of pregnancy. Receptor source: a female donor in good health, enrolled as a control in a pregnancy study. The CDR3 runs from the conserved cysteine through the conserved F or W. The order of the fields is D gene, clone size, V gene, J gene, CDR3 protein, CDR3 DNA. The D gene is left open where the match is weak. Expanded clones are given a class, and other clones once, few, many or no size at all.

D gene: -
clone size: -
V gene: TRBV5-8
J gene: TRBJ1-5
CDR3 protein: CASSSEFQPQHF
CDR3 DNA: TGTGCCAGCAGCTCCGAGTTTCAGCCCCAGCATTTT

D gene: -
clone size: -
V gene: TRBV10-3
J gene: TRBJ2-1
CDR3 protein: CAISDAGARGNEQFF
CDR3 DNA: TGTGCCATCAGTGATGCAGGGGCCAGGGGCAATGAGCAGTTCTTC

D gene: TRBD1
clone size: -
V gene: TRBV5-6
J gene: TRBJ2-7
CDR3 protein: CASSWTGQGARRYEQYF
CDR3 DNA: TGTGCCAGCAGCTGGACGGGACAGGGGGCTCGGAGGTACGAGCAGTACTTC

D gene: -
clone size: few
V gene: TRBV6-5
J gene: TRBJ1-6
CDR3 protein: CASRIGEGSSPLHF
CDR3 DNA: TGTGCCAGCAGGATAGGGGAAGGTAGTTCACCCCTCCACTTT

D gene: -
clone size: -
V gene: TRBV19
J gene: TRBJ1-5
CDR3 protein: CASSIDQLAKPQHF
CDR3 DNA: TGTGCCAGTAGTATAGATCAACTAGCCAAGCCCCAGCATTTT

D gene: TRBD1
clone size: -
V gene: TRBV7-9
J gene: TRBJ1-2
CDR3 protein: CASSPETTGTGANYGYTF
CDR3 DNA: TGTGCCAGCAGCCCCGAGACTACCGGGACAGGCGCTAACTATGGCTACACCTTC

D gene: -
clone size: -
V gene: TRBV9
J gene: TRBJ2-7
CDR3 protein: CASSVAHPTTYEQYF
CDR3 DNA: TGTGCCAGCAGCGTAGCTCACCCAACAACCTACGAGCAGTACTTC

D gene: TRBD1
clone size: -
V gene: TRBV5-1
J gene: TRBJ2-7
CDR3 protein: CASSPATGGGYEQYF
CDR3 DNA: TGCGCCAGCAGCCCCGCTACAGGGGGAGGATACGAGCAGTACTTC

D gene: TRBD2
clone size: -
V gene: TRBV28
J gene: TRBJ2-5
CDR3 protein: CASTPAAGVETQYF
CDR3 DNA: TGTGCCAGCACGCCAGCAGCGGGGGTGGAGACCCAGTACTTC

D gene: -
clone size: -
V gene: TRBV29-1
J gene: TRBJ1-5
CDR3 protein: CSVGRASNQPQHF
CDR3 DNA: TGCAGCGTGGGGAGGGCGAGCAATCAGCCCCAGCATTTT

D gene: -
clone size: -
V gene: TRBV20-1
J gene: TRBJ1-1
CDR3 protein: CSARATEAFF
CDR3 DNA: TGCAGTGCTAGAGCGACTGAAGCTTTCTTT

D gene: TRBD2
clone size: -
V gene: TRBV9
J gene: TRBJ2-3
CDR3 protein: CASSVGPSGILSTDTQYF
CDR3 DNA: TGTGCCAGCAGCGTCGGACCTAGCGGGATACTTAGCACAGATACGCAGTATTTT

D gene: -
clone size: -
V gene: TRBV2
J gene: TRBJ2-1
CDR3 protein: CASEAGLPTVNEQFF
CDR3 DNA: TGTGCCAGCGAGGCGGGACTCCCGACAGTCAATGAGCAGTTCTTC

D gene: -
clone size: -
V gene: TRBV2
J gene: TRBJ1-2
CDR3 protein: CASTSDLSGYGYTF
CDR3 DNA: TGTGCCAGCACTTCAGATTTAAGCGGCTATGGCTACACCTTC

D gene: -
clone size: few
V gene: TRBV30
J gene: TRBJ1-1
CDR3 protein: CAWSAVTAEAFF
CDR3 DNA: TGTGCCTGGAGTGCCGTGACAGCTGAAGCTTTCTTT

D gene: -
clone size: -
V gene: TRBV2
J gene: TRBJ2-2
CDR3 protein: CASSPRVPIGELFF
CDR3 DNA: TGTGCCAGCAGTCCGAGGGTTCCGATCGGGGAGCTGTTTTTT

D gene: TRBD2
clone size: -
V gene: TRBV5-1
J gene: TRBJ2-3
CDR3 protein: CASSPGLAGYSSTDTQYF
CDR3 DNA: TGCGCCAGCAGCCCGGGACTAGCGGGATACTCTAGCACAGATACGCAGTATTTT

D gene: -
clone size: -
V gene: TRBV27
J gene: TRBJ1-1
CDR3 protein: CASSEPGNTEAFF
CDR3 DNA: TGTGCCAGCAGTGAACCGGGGAACACTGAAGCTTTCTTT

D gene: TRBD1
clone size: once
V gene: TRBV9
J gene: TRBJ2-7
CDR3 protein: CASSVGGGLYYEQYF
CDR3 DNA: TGTGCCAGCAGCGTAGGAGGGGGCCTTTACTACGAGCAGTACTTC

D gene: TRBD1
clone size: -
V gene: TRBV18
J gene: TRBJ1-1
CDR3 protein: CASSRDRMNTEAFF
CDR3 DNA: TGTGCCAGCTCACGGGACAGGATGAACACTGAAGCTTTCTTT

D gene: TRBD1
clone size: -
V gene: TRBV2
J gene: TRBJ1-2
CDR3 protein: CASSVTGGFGDGYTF
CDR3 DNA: TGTGCCAGCAGTGTCACAGGGGGCTTTGGGGATGGCTACACCTTC

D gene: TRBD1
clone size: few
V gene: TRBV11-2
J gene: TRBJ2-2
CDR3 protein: CASSRRTGDNTGELFF
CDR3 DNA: TGTGCCAGCAGCCGTAGGACAGGGGATAACACCGGGGAGCTGTTTTTT

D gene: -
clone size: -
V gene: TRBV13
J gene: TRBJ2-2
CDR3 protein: CASSRDTANTGELFF
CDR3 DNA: TGTGCCAGCAGCCGAGACACTGCGAACACCGGGGAGCTGTTTTTT

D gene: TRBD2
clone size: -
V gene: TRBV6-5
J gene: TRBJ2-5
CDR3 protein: CASLLAEWVWAQYF
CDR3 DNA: TGTGCCAGCCTACTAGCGGAGTGGGTTTGGGCCCAGTACTTC

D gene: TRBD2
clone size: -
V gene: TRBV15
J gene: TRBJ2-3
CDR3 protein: CATSGGSGGADTQYF
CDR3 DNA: TGTGCCACCAGCGGAGGTAGCGGGGGAGCAGATACGCAGTATTTT

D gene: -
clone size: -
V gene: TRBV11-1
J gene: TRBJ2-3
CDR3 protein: CASSLAGESTDTQYF
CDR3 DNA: TGTGCCAGCAGCTTGGCCGGAGAGAGCACAGATACGCAGTATTTT

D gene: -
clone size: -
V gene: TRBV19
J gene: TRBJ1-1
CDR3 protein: CASSLLGGTEAFF
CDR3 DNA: TGTGCCAGTAGCCTTCTGGGGGGCACTGAAGCTTTCTTT

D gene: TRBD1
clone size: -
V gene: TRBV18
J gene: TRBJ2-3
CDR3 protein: CASSPLRQGVTVDTQYF
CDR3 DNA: TGTGCCAGCTCACCATTGAGACAGGGGGTGACGGTAGATACGCAGTATTTT

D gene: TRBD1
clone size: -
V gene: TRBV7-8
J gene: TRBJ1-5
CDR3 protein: CASSLAQGDQPQHF
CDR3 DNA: TGTGCCAGCAGCTTAGCACAGGGGGATCAGCCCCAGCATTTT

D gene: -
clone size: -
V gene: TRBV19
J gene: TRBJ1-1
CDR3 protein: CASSIQDTEAFF
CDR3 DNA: TGTGCCAGTAGTATTCAGGACACTGAAGCTTTCTTT

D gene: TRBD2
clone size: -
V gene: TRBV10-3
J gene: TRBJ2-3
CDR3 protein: CAISPAGGMDTQYF
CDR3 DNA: TGTGCCATCAGCCCCGCGGGAGGGATGGATACGCAGTATTTT

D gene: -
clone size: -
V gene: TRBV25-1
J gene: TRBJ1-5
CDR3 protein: CASRDAGANQPQHF
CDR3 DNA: TGTGCCAGCAGAGATGCAGGGGCGAATCAGCCCCAGCATTTT

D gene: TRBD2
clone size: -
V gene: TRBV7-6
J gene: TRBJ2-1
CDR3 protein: CASSRLAGVFDEQFF
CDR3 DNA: TGTGCCAGCAGCCGACTGGCGGGAGTTTTCGATGAGCAGTTCTTC

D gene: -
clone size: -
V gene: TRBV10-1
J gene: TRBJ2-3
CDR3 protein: CASSQQYSDTQYF
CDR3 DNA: TGCGCCAGCAGTCAACAGTATTCAGATACGCAGTATTTT

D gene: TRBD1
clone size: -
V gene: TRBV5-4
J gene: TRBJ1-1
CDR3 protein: CASSLDLDRGAFF
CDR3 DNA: TGTGCCAGCAGCCTAGACCTGGACAGGGGGGCTTTCTTT

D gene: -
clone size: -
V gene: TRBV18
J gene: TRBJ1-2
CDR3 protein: CASSPPGAGGYTF
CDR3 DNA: TGTGCCAGCTCACCACCGGGGGCTGGTGGCTACACCTTC

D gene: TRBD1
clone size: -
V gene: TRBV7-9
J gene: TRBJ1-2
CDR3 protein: CASSFTGGGHYGYTF
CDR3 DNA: TGTGCCAGCAGCTTTACAGGGGGCGGGCATTATGGCTACACCTTC

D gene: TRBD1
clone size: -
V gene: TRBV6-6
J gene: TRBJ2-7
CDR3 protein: CASSYDGQAYEQYF
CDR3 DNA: TGTGCCAGCAGTTACGACGGACAGGCCTACGAGCAGTACTTC

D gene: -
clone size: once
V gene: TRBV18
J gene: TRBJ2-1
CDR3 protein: CASSPRGINEQFF
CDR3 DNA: TGTGCCAGCTCACCGAGGGGGATTAATGAGCAGTTCTTC

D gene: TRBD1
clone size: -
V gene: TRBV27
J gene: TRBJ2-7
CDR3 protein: CASSLSGQGIRNEQYF
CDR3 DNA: TGTGCCAGCAGTTTATCGGGACAGGGGATAAGAAACGAGCAGTACTTC

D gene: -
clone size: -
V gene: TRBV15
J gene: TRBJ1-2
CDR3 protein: CATGRGSHYGYTF
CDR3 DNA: TGTGCCACGGGGCGGGGCTCTCACTATGGCTACACCTTC

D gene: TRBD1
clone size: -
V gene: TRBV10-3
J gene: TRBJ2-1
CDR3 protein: CAIGTVYNEQFF
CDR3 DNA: TGTGCCATCGGGACAGTATACAATGAGCAGTTCTTC

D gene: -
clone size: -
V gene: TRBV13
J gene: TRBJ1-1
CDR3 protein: CASSVGGTGNTEAFF
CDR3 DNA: TGTGCCAGCAGCGTGGGAGGGACTGGGAACACTGAAGCTTTCTTT

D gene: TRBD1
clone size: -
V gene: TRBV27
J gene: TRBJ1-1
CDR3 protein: CASSSGTGGNTEAFF
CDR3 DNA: TGTGCCAGCAGTTCCGGGACAGGGGGCAACACTGAAGCTTTCTTT

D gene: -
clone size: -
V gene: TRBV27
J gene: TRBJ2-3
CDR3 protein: CASTSPQATDTQYF
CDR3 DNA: TGTGCCAGCACCTCCCCACAGGCCACAGATACGCAGTATTTT